The clone carrying this T cell receptor beta chain was counted at least ten times. The antigen is undetermined. This entry is derived from a study of T cells after yellow fever vaccination. Looking at the study overall: SMART-Seq v4 Ultra Low Input served to prepare low-cell-number fractions.

Germline V gene data show CDR1 as SGHTA and CDR2 as FQGTGA. This CDR3 has 15 residues. J gave up 1 base and V 6 bases, and 8 bases lay outside the gene matches. General observations from the study: Post-booster repertoires contained most primary-vaccination clones again (96% CD4, about 88% CD8). The secondary response showed a weaker magnitude and a faster peak, day 5 versus 15.

Researchers made TCR cDNA using 5'RACE template switching, and this step added a universal primer site and UMIs. TCRdb independently ran MiXCR on the 5' RACE reads; one entry per CDR3 protein. In the table there are over 300,000 distinct CDR3 sequences, less than 4.5% of which are singletons. This clonotype was sampled from a man aged 18-30 years who received the YFV17D yellow fever vaccine. Sequencing used PBMCs, obtained on the day of the yellow fever booster vaccination. The V and J genes are TRBV7-3 and TRBJ1-1; 7 positions match TRBD1. CDR3 sequence reads: CASRRTGQPNTEAFF. CDR3 coding DNA: TGTGCCAGCAGGCGGACGGGACAGCCGAACACTGAAGCTTTCTTT.